The next 20 T cell receptor beta chains were all read from a single sample in a study of blood T cell repertoires in COVID-19. Sequenced by immunoSEQ multiplex PCR; TCRdb stores in-frame clones only, minus some. The table records approximately 400,000 clones, 81% of them present only once. The source material was peripheral blood. These receptors all come from a human donor with acute or convalescent COVID-19. The donor label of this sample is uncertain.

The CDR3: CASSLSPGQGSGNTIYF. CDR3 DNA sequence: TGCGCCAGCAGCTTGTCACCGGGACAGGGCTCTGGAAACACCATATATTTT. The V and J genes are TRBV5-1 and TRBJ1-3, with TRBD1 matching over 9 bases. The germline gives CDR1 SGHRS, CDR2 YFSETQ. The CDR3 extends over 17 amino acids. The V and J ends lost 1 base and 0 bases, in that order; junction bases with no gene match: 5. Drawing the rest from reference TRBV5-1 and TRBJ1-3, the complete variable domain is KAGVTQTPRYLIKTRGQQVTLSCSPISGHRSVSWYQQTPGQGLQFLFEYFSETQRNKGNFPGRFSGRQFSNSRSEMNVSTLELGDSALYLCASSLSPGQGSGNTIYFGEGSWLTVV.

The sample holds a few counts of this clone. The chain has TRBV11-2 and TRBJ1-2; 7 bases agree with TRBD1. Germline trimming cut 5 bases from V and 0 bases from J; bases unmatched to any gene: 12. Per the germline V gene, CDR1 is SGHAT and CDR2 is FQNNGV. CDR3 length: 17 residues. The CDR3 sequence: CASSALRDRVSNYGYTF. The CDR3 DNA sequence: TGTGCCAGCAGCGCCCTACGCGACAGGGTATCTAACTATGGCTACACCTTC.

This chain joins TRBV5-4 and TRBJ2-3; D is possibly TRBD1 (6 bases). V gave up 4 bases and J gave up 1 base, with 16 bases separating them. Germline V lookup: CDR1 SGHNT, CDR2 YYREEE (reference sequence). There are 16 residues in the CDR3. CDR3 sequence (DNA): TGTGCCAGCAGCCCGAGCCCCCCAGGGGGCACAGATACGCAGTATTTT. This codes for CASSPSPPGGTDTQYF.

J is TRBJ2-1 and V is TRBV27; TRBD2 aligns across 7 bases. The germline V gene encodes CDR1 MNHEY and CDR2 SMNVEV (reference sequence). V gave up 10 bases and J gave up 7 bases; unmatched junction bases: 13. This CDR3 spans 14 amino acids. This CDR3 reads CATSSRGLENEQFF. CDR3 bases: TGTGCCACCTCCTCCCGCGGACTAGAAAATGAGCAGTTCTTC.

The V gene is TRBV28, the J gene TRBJ2-2, with 8 bases that match TRBD2. The J segment lost 6 bases and the V segment lost 5 bases, leaving 5 bases of the junction unmatched. The CDR3 runs to 14 residues. Germline V gives CDR1 MDHEN, CDR2 SYDVKM. CDR3 residues: CASSTRGLAGELFF. The CDR3 DNA reads TGTGCCAGCAGTACAAGGGGACTAGCCGGGGAGCTGTTTTTT.

The V call is TRBV28, the J call TRBJ1-2; 7 positions agree with TRBD1. CDR1 is MDHEN, CDR2 SYDVKM, per germline. Trimming removed 11 bases from V and 0 bases from J; junction bases left unmatched: 12. The CDR3 has 15 residues. This chain's CDR3 is CAVDTGQATNYGYTF. Here the CDR3 DNA reads TGTGCCGTTGACACTGGACAGGCTACTAACTATGGCTACACCTTC.

In its sample, this clone was seen once. J is TRBJ2-1 and V is TRBV2, with no clear D. This CDR3 region has 15 residues. Trimming shortened V by 6 bases and J by 0 bases, and 12 bases separated the two germline ends. CDR1 and CDR2 (germline): SNHLY, FYNNEI. CDR3 amino acids: CASRANPGSYNEQFF. The CDR3, as DNA: TGTGCCAGCAGGGCCAACCCTGGCTCCTACAATGAGCAGTTCTTC.

This clone was counted between two and nine times. The genes are TRBV6-1 and TRBJ2-1; TRBD1 matches 10 bases. Germline V gene sequence: CDR1 MNHNS, CDR2 SASEGT. V dropped 4 bases and J dropped 9; count of bases not matched to a gene: 12. The CDR3 totals 16 residues. CDR3 coding DNA: TGTGCCAGCAGTGTTTCCCCCGGGACAGGGGCCACTGAGCAGTTCTTC. Protein: CASSVSPGTGATEQFF.

The CDR3 spells CASQGPQGYNSPLHF. CDR3 DNA: TGCGCCAGCCAAGGACCCCAGGGGTATAATTCACCCCTCCACTTT. This chain joins TRBV5-1 and TRBJ1-6, with TRBD1 as a possible D gene (6 bases). The CDR3 length is 15 residues. Germline V gene sequence: CDR1 SGHRS, CDR2 YFSETQ. V dropped 7 bases and J dropped 4 bases, with 15 bases sitting between them.

The V gene is TRBV11-2, the J gene TRBJ1-1; the D is unclear. V lost 2 bases, J lost 2 bases, and 6 bases lay in between. Germline CDR1 and CDR2: SGHAT and FQNNGV. This CDR3 has 13 residues. The CDR3 spells CASSLTVNTEAFF. The CDR3 nucleotides read TGTGCCAGCAGCTTAACGGTTAACACTGAAGCTTTCTTT.

This clone has a handful of counts. This chain uses TRBV3-1 (or the pseudogene TRBV3-2) with TRBJ2-1; D possibly corresponds to TRBD1 (6 bases). Germline V CDR1 and CDR2: LGHDT, YNNKEL (reference sequence). CDR3 size: 15 residues. V lost 2 bases and J lost 7, with 15 bases in between. CDR3 region: CASSQSPGQINEQFF. CDR3 coding DNA: TGTGCCAGCAGCCAAAGTCCGGGACAAATAAATGAGCAGTTCTTC.

This clone was seen only once. The gene calls are TRBV5-6 and TRBJ2-1, with TRBD2 matching 10 bases. CDR3 size: 17 residues. V was pared by 0 bases and J by 8 bases, with 11 bases of the junction left unmatched. Germline assignment: CDR1 SGHDT and CDR2 YYEEEE. The CDR3: CASSLAPSGRSFHEQFF. CDR3 DNA: TGTGCCAGCAGCTTGGCTCCTAGCGGGAGATCTTTCCATGAGCAGTTCTTC.

In its sample, this clone was seen once. The chain couples TRBV4-2 to TRBJ1-1; D not resolved. V lost 0 bases, J lost 2 bases, and 7 bases lay in between. The germline CDR1 and CDR2 sequences are LGHNA and YNFKEQ. The CDR3 contains 14 residues. CDR3 sequence: CASSQDRGNTEAFF. CDR3 DNA: TGTGCCAGCAGCCAAGATAGAGGAAACACTGAAGCTTTCTTT.

The chain combines TRBV6-5 with TRBJ1-5; D is unclear. This CDR3 region has 14 residues. Germline V gives CDR1 MNHEY, CDR2 SVGAGI. Trimming took off 2 bases at V and 2 bases at J, with 7 bases between the two ends. CDR3 sequence (DNA): TGTGCCAGCAGTTACCGGCAGGGCAATCAGCCCCAGCATTTT. The encoded protein is CASSYRQGNQPQHF.

The chain recombines TRBV14 with TRBJ2-3; a possible D gene is TRBD2 (6 bases). The CDR3 is made up of 15 amino acids. In germline, CDR1 is SGHDN, CDR2 FVKESK. V lost 0 bases to trimming and J lost 9 bases, with 16 bases between them. CDR3 nucleotides: TGTGCCAGCAGCCAAGAGCAGCCTCCCGGGGGAACGCAGTATTTT. Translation gives CASSQEQPPGGTQYF.

This clone came up once. J is TRBJ1-4 and V is TRBV27; 9 bases line up with TRBD1. The CDR3 length is 15 residues. J was trimmed by 5 bases and V by 5 bases; bases with no gene match: 6. The germline V gene has CDR1 MNHEY and CDR2 SMNVEV (reference sequence). The CDR3 loop reads CASSHGQGTNEKLFF. The CDR3, as DNA: TGTGCCAGCAGTCACGGACAGGGGACGAATGAAAAACTGTTTTTT.

The chain has TRBV30 and TRBJ2-1, with D tentatively TRBD1 (5 bases). V lost 8 bases and J 5 bases, leaving 16 bases between the germline ends. CDR3 length: 13 amino acids. Germline V gives CDR1 GTSNPN, CDR2 SVGIG (reference sequence). In DNA, the CDR3 is TGTGCCCGGCTAGGGGCGGAGAACAATGAGCAGTTCTTC. Protein product: CARLGAENNEQFF.

The V gene is TRBV19, the J gene TRBJ2-1; 14 positions match TRBD2. CDR1 and CDR2 (germline): LNHDA, SQIVND (reference sequence). The CDR3 covers 18 residues. With 5 bases clipped from V and 0 bases from J, the junction kept 6 bases outside the gene matches. Here the CDR3 DNA reads TGTGCCAGTAGTGTGGGACTAGCGGGAGTGAGCTCCTACAATGAGCAGTTCTTC. It encodes CASSVGLAGVSSYNEQFF.

The chain combines TRBV7-8 with TRBJ1-3; D is possibly TRBD1 (6 bases). Germline V gene lookup returns CDR1 SGHVS and CDR2 FQNEAQ. There are 15 residues in the CDR3. V was pared by 3 bases and J by 0 bases, with 9 bases between. CDR3 loop: CASSFDRSSGNTIYF. The CDR3 nucleotides are TGTGCCAGCAGCTTCGACAGGAGCTCTGGAAACACCATATATTTT.

The chain couples TRBV18 to TRBJ2-7; tentatively, D is TRBD1 (6 bases). CDR3 length: 13 amino acids. Germline V lookup: CDR1 KGHSH, CDR2 LQKENI. Trimming pared 1 base from V and 4 bases from J, leaving 8 bases between. The CDR3 loop reads CASSPRTAYEQYF. For the CDR3, the DNA is TGTGCCAGCTCACCACGGACAGCTTACGAGCAGTACTTC.